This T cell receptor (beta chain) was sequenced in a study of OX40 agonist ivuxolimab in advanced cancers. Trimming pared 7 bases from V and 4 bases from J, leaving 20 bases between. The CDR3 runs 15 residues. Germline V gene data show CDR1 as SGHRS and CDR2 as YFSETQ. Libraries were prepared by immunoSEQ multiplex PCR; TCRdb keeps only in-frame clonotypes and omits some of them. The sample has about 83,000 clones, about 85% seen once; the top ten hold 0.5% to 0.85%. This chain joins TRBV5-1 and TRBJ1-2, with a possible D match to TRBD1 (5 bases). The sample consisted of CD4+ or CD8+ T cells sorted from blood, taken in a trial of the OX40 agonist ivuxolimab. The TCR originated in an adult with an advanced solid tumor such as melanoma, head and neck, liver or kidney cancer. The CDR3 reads CASQLGAAGGYGYTF. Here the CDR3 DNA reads TGCGCCAGCCAGCTTGGGGCGGCGGGAGGCTATGGCTACACCTTC.